This TCR beta chain came from a study of blood T cell repertoires in COVID-19. The germline CDR1 and CDR2 sequences are MGHDK and SYGVNS. V was cut by 2 bases and J by 4 bases, with 15 bases left in between. The CDR3 has 15 residues. The assay was immunoSEQ multiplex PCR, and TCRdb's table has in-frame clones only and misses some. Altogether about 130,000 clones are present, approximately 81% being singletons, with the ten largest covering 4.5% to 6%. Sequencing was performed on peripheral blood. This TCR derives from a man older than 75 with COVID-19, enrolled during active disease. V and J are TRBV25-1 and TRBJ2-7; possible D gene TRBD2, 6 bases. The DNA of the CDR3 is TGTGCCAGCAGTGAAATGGGGACTCGTGCGTACGAGCAGTACTTC. This sequence encodes CASSEMGTRAYEQYF.